This is a list of T cell receptor beta chains from one sample in a study of follicular helper T cells after annual influenza vaccination. TCRdb's copy holds only in-frame clones and misses some; the assay was immunoSEQ multiplex PCR. The sample lists around 7,000 clones; around 82% were seen once. The sample was CXCR5- memory CD4+ T cells sorted from blood, taken 7 days after influenza vaccination. These receptors all come from an adult who received the influenza vaccine. Both conserved end residues are part of each CDR3. A D gene is named only where the DNA matches it firmly. Expanded clones get a size class; other rows say once, few or many, or leave the size out.

j_call: TRBJ2-7
v_call: TRBV7-6
clone_size: -
d_call: -
cdr3_nt: TGTGCCAGCAGCTTAGATGGCTCGAGTTTCTACGAGCAGTACTTC
cdr3_aa: CASSLDGSSFYEQYF

j_call: TRBJ2-1
v_call: TRBV5-1
clone_size: -
d_call: TRBD2
cdr3_nt: TGCGCCAGCCAGGGGACTAGCGGTGCGAACCCCTACAATGAGCAGTTCTTC
cdr3_aa: CASQGTSGANPYNEQFF

j_call: TRBJ2-7
v_call: TRBV30
clone_size: -
d_call: -
cdr3_nt: TGTGCCTGGGGGAGAGACGAGCAGTACTTC
cdr3_aa: CAWGRDEQYF

j_call: TRBJ2-5
v_call: TRBV25-1
clone_size: once
d_call: -
cdr3_nt: TGTGCCAGCAGTGATTGGCTCCAAGAGACCCAGTACTTC
cdr3_aa: CASSDWLQETQYF

j_call: TRBJ2-1
v_call: TRBV27
clone_size: -
d_call: TRBD1
cdr3_nt: TGTGCCAGCAACCGACAGGGGGGGGATGAGCAGTTCTTC
cdr3_aa: CASNRQGGDEQFF

j_call: TRBJ2-2
v_call: TRBV7-2
clone_size: -
d_call: TRBD1
cdr3_nt: TGTGCCAGCAGCTCGACAGGGCGGAAGGCCGGGGAGCTGTTTTTT
cdr3_aa: CASSSTGRKAGELFF

j_call: TRBJ2-7
v_call: TRBV19
clone_size: -
d_call: -
cdr3_nt: TGTGCCAGTAGTACCCTGGGCGGAGGCTCCTACGAGCAGTACTTC
cdr3_aa: CASSTLGGGSYEQYF

j_call: TRBJ1-5
v_call: TRBV28
clone_size: -
d_call: TRBD1
cdr3_nt: TGTGCCAGCAGTCGCACCGGGACAGGCCATCAGCCCCAGCATTTT
cdr3_aa: CASSRTGTGHQPQHF

j_call: TRBJ1-2
v_call: TRBV6-1
clone_size: -
d_call: -
cdr3_nt: TGTGCCAGCAGGCCGACACTTAACTATGGCTACACCTTC
cdr3_aa: CASRPTLNYGYTF

j_call: TRBJ2-3
v_call: TRBV9
clone_size: -
d_call: -
cdr3_nt: TGTGCCAGCAGCGTAGGCAATGGGCACACAGATACGCAGTATTTT
cdr3_aa: CASSVGNGHTDTQYF

j_call: TRBJ2-5
v_call: TRBV2
clone_size: -
d_call: -
cdr3_nt: TGTGCCAGCAGAGGTCAGCCTCAAGAGACCCAGTACTTC
cdr3_aa: CASRGQPQETQYF

j_call: TRBJ2-2
v_call: TRBV19
clone_size: -
d_call: TRBD1
cdr3_nt: TGTGCCAGTAGTCCCCGGACAGGGGGCACCGGGGAGCTGTTTTTT
cdr3_aa: CASSPRTGGTGELFF

j_call: TRBJ1-2
v_call: TRBV7-2
clone_size: -
d_call: TRBD1
cdr3_nt: TGTGCCAGCAGCTCCAAGGTCGGGACAGTCTATGGCTACACCTTC
cdr3_aa: CASSSKVGTVYGYTF

j_call: TRBJ1-5
v_call: TRBV30
clone_size: -
d_call: -
cdr3_nt: TGTGCCTGGAACGGTCGGGGGTTCAATCAGCCCCAGCATTTT
cdr3_aa: CAWNGRGFNQPQHF

j_call: TRBJ2-7
v_call: TRBV6-1
clone_size: once
d_call: -
cdr3_nt: TGTGCCAGCAGTGAAGCGCCTCCAGGACTGGGGAGCTCCTACGAGCAGTACTTC
cdr3_aa: CASSEAPPGLGSSYEQYF

j_call: TRBJ1-6
v_call: TRBV5-4
clone_size: few
d_call: -
cdr3_nt: TGTGCCAGCAGCTTGGAGGGCTCCTATAATTCACCCCTCCACTTT
cdr3_aa: CASSLEGSYNSPLHF

j_call: TRBJ1-1
v_call: TRBV6-1
clone_size: -
d_call: -
cdr3_nt: TGTGCCAGCACCCCAGGGTTGTTGGGGGCTTTCTTT
cdr3_aa: CASTPGLLGAFF

j_call: TRBJ2-5
v_call: TRBV5-4
clone_size: -
d_call: -
cdr3_nt: TGTGCCAGCAGCTTGGATCCGCTAAGGTTTCAAGAGACCCAGTACTTC
cdr3_aa: CASSLDPLRFQETQYF

j_call: TRBJ2-1
v_call: TRBV5-6
clone_size: -
d_call: -
cdr3_nt: TGTGCCAGCAGCTTACAGGGTCGGGGTGAGCAGTTCTTC
cdr3_aa: CASSLQGRGEQFF

j_call: TRBJ2-3
v_call: TRBV7-2
clone_size: -
d_call: -
cdr3_nt: TGTGCCAGCAGCCCGACCACAGATACGCAGTATTTT
cdr3_aa: CASSPTTDTQYF

j_call: TRBJ2-1
v_call: TRBV10-3
clone_size: -
d_call: TRBD2
cdr3_nt: TGTGCCATCAGTGAGTCACTAGCGGGTTACAATGAGCAGTTCTTC
cdr3_aa: CAISESLAGYNEQFF

j_call: TRBJ2-5
v_call: TRBV28
clone_size: -
d_call: -
cdr3_nt: TGTGCCAGCAACCCTGGGGGGCAGGGGTTGGAGACCCAGTACTTC
cdr3_aa: CASNPGGQGLETQYF

j_call: TRBJ2-3
v_call: TRBV5-1
clone_size: -
d_call: -
cdr3_nt: TGCGCCAGCAGCTTGGATCCCACCGGCACAGATACGCAGTATTTT
cdr3_aa: CASSLDPTGTDTQYF

j_call: TRBJ1-1
v_call: TRBV28
clone_size: -
d_call: -
cdr3_nt: TGTGCCAGCCTGGGGTCCCCTTTAGGTCCCACTGAAGCTTTCTTT
cdr3_aa: CASLGSPLGPTEAFF

j_call: TRBJ2-5
v_call: TRBV5-1
clone_size: -
d_call: TRBD2
cdr3_nt: TGCGCCAGCAGCTTAATCGGGGGGGAAGAGACCCAGTACTTC
cdr3_aa: CASSLIGGEETQYF

j_call: TRBJ1-2
v_call: TRBV28
clone_size: -
d_call: TRBD1
cdr3_nt: TGTGCCACCATCTTTAGGGGGCGCTACTATGGCTACACCTTC
cdr3_aa: CATIFRGRYYGYTF

j_call: TRBJ2-1
v_call: TRBV6-5
clone_size: -
d_call: -
cdr3_nt: TGTGCCAGCAGCAGGAGGGGACGCTCCTACAATGAGCAGTTCTTC
cdr3_aa: CASSRRGRSYNEQFF

j_call: TRBJ1-5
v_call: TRBV19
clone_size: -
d_call: -
cdr3_nt: TGTGCCAGTAGTATAGATTTACGGGAAAGGAGGCCCCAGCATTTT
cdr3_aa: CASSIDLRERRPQHF

j_call: TRBJ2-7
v_call: TRBV28
clone_size: -
d_call: TRBD2
cdr3_nt: TGTGCCAGCAGTTCCACTAGCGGGAGCTCCTACGAGCAGTACTTC
cdr3_aa: CASSSTSGSSYEQYF

j_call: TRBJ2-5
v_call: TRBV18
clone_size: -
d_call: TRBD2
cdr3_nt: TGTGCCAGCTCCCGGGGACTAGAGGAGACCCAGTACTTC
cdr3_aa: CASSRGLEETQYF

j_call: TRBJ1-1
v_call: TRBV6-1
clone_size: -
d_call: TRBD1
cdr3_nt: TGTGCCAGCAGTGACGTGTTGGGGACAGGGGGGCCTGAAGCTTTCTTT
cdr3_aa: CASSDVLGTGGPEAFF

j_call: TRBJ1-4
v_call: TRBV7-2
clone_size: -
d_call: -
cdr3_nt: TGTGCCAGCAACCAGGGTTTACGGGAAAAACTGTTTTTT
cdr3_aa: CASNQGLREKLFF

j_call: TRBJ1-2
v_call: TRBV6-5
clone_size: -
d_call: -
cdr3_nt: TGTGCCAGCAGTCCAGTAGGGGTTAGCTATGGCTACACCTTC
cdr3_aa: CASSPVGVSYGYTF

j_call: TRBJ1-2
v_call: TRBV7-2
clone_size: -
d_call: -
cdr3_nt: TGTGCCAGCAGCTTTGGCTGGACAGCTAACTATGGCTACACCTTC
cdr3_aa: CASSFGWTANYGYTF

j_call: TRBJ1-4
v_call: TRBV6-1
clone_size: -
d_call: -
cdr3_nt: TGTGCCAGCATAGGGGTTAATGAAAAACTGTTTTTT
cdr3_aa: CASIGVNEKLFF